One sample yielded the 22 T cell receptor beta chains listed below, sequenced in a study of blood T cell dynamics during melanoma immunotherapy. The sample's time point: pre-treatment baseline. Assay used: immunoSEQ multiplex PCR; TCRdb lists only in-frame clones, some missing. Of fewer than 16,000 clones in the sample, 85% to 90% were seen once. The sample here was blood, taken from a patient treated with checkpoint blockade. The receptors here all came from a human donor with melanoma.

The chain employs TRBV10-1 and TRBJ2-5, with 13 bases lining up with TRBD2. Germline-derived CDR1 and CDR2 are WNHNN and SYGVQD (reference sequence). CDR3 length equals 15 residues. The V and J ends lost 6 bases and 2 bases, in that order; junction bases with no gene match: 3. CDR3 residues: CASSVGLAGQETQYF. CDR3 nucleotide sequence: TGCGCCAGCAGCGTGGGACTAGCGGGGCAAGAGACCCAGTACTTC.

This clone came up once. V gene TRBV30 combines with J gene TRBJ2-1; D perhaps matches TRBD2 (6 bases). CDR1 is GTSNPN and CDR2 is SVGIG in the germline V gene (reference sequence). V was trimmed by 4 bases and J by 0 bases, leaving 10 bases between them. The CDR3 has 14 residues. This CDR3 is CAWTRGSSYNEQFF. The CDR3, as DNA: TGTGCCTGGACTCGGGGGAGCTCCTACAATGAGCAGTTCTTC.

The chain links TRBV11-2 to TRBJ1-1; no reliable D call. The CDR3 is made up of 13 amino acids. The germline V gene has CDR1 SGHAT and CDR2 FQNNGV. Trimming took off 2 bases at V and 5 bases at J, with 9 bases between the two ends. CDR3 residues: CASSLQLGTEAFF. The CDR3 DNA reads as TGTGCCAGCAGCTTACAATTGGGGACTGAAGCTTTCTTT.

The chain combines TRBV20-1 with TRBJ2-3; D uncertain. Trimming took 1 base from V and 6 from J, leaving 5 bases between them. The CDR3 loop spans 11 amino acids. Germline CDR1 is DFQATT and CDR2 is SNEGSKA (reference sequence). The CDR3 nucleotides are TGCAGTGCTAGAGTTGTGGATACGCAGTATTTT. Its translation is CSARVVDTQYF.

The J gene is TRBJ2-5, the V gene TRBV27; D is possibly TRBD1 (5 bases). Per the germline V gene, CDR1 is MNHEY and CDR2 is SMNVEV (reference sequence). V shed 5 bases and J shed 4 bases, with 14 bases lying between them. The CDR3 spans 14 residues. CDR3 sequence (DNA): TGTGCCAGCAGTACTCCGTCCCAGGGAGAGACCCAGTACTTC. This encodes CASSTPSQGETQYF.

V and J are TRBV6-4 and TRBJ2-5; TRBD2 aligns across 10 bases. CDR1 is MRHNA, CDR2 SNTAGT, per germline. J lost 4 bases, V lost 0 bases, and 2 bases had no gene match. CDR3 size: 15 residues. The CDR3: CASSDSAGGPETQYF. CDR3 coding DNA: TGTGCCAGCAGTGACTCAGCGGGGGGGCCAGAGACCCAGTACTTC.

The V gene is TRBV30, the J gene TRBJ1-4; D not resolved. The germline V and J ends were trimmed by 5 bases and 0 bases, with 16 bases remaining between them. Germline CDR1 GTSNPN, CDR2 SVGIG (reference sequence). The CDR3 extends over 16 amino acids. The CDR3 DNA is TGTGCCTGGCCCCCGGGGATCTTTGCAACTAATGAAAAACTGTTTTTT. Translating it yields CAWPPGIFATNEKLFF.

V and J are TRBV5-6 and TRBJ2-2; maybe TRBD2 (7 bases). The CDR3 spans 16 residues. Germline CDR1 is SGHDT and CDR2 is YYEEEE. V lost 3 bases, J lost 2 bases, and 14 bases lay in between. The CDR3 here is CASSSRRGANTGELFF. For the CDR3, the DNA is TGTGCCAGCAGCTCCCGCCGGGGGGCAAACACCGGGGAGCTGTTTTTT. Based on the CDR3 plus reference TRBV5-6 and TRBJ2-2, the full variable domain is DAGVTQSPTHLIKTRGQQVTLRCSPKSGHDTVSWYQQALGQGPQFIFQYYEEEERQRGNFPDRFSGHQFPNYSSELNVNALLLGDSALYLCASSSRRGANTGELFFGEGSRLTVL.

The J gene is TRBJ1-5, the V gene TRBV6-5; weak D call: TRBD1 (6 bases). The germline V gene has CDR1 MNHEY and CDR2 SVGAGI. This CDR3 spans 15 amino acids. Trimming took off 6 bases at V and 7 bases at J, with 19 bases between the two ends. CDR3 loop: CASRFWGAQGQPQHF. The CDR3 nucleotides are TGTGCCAGCAGGTTCTGGGGGGCGCAGGGGCAGCCCCAGCATTTT.

The chain carries TRBV5-1 and TRBJ2-2, with D possibly matching TRBD1 (5 bases). V lost 0 bases and J lost 4, with 10 bases in between. CDR1 SGHRS and CDR2 YFSETQ come from the germline V gene. The length of the CDR3 is 15 residues. The chain's CDR3 is CASSLDAGSTGELFF. CDR3 nucleotides: TGCGCCAGCAGCTTGGACGCAGGGTCCACCGGGGAGCTGTTTTTT. Full variable domain (rest looked up from reference TRBV5-1 and TRBJ2-2): KAGVTQTPRYLIKTRGQQVTLSCSPISGHRSVSWYQQTPGQGLQFLFEYFSETQRNKGNFPGRFSGRQFSNSRSEMNVSTLELGDSALYLCASSLDAGSTGELFFGEGSRLTVL.

This sequence joins TRBV7-8 and TRBJ1-4; D remains unclear. Germline values: CDR1 SGHVS, CDR2 FQNEAQ. The ends were cut back, 6 bases at V and 7 bases at J, with 15 bases in the middle. This CDR3 is built from 14 residues. CDR3 loop: CASRSNRLGEKLFF. Written as DNA, the CDR3 is TGTGCCAGCAGGTCGAACCGACTCGGTGAAAAACTGTTTTTT.

In DNA form, the CDR3 reads TGTGCCAGTACATACCTGGGTTTTGGGCAGAACACTGAAGCTTTCTTT. This codes for CASTYLGFGQNTEAFF. The rearrangement links TRBV19 to TRBJ1-1, with D uncertain. Between the trimmed V and J ends, which lost 7 bases and 1 base, there was a span of 19 bases. The CDR3 has 16 amino acids. Per the germline V gene, CDR1 is LNHDA and CDR2 is SQIVND (reference sequence).

This chain joins TRBV10-2 and TRBJ2-1; no reliable D call. The germline V and J ends were trimmed by 4 bases and 6 bases, with 7 bases remaining between them. Germline V gene sequence: CDR1 WSHSY, CDR2 SAAADI. This CDR3 has 12 amino acids. The CDR3 loop is CASSVSVNEQFF. DNA for the CDR3: TGCGCCAGCAGTGTGTCTGTCAATGAGCAGTTCTTC.

This clone appeared once. This chain uses TRBV2 with TRBJ1-1; perhaps TRBD1 as D (6 bases). This CDR3 has 18 residues. Germline V CDR1 and CDR2: SNHLY, FYNNEI. Trimming took 6 bases from V and 4 from J, leaving 27 bases between them. The CDR3 spells CASRVRGPRPGLTTEAFF. The CDR3 coding sequence is TGTGCCAGCAGGGTCAGGGGCCCGAGACCCGGACTAACCACTGAAGCTTTCTTT.

The chain carries TRBV6-1 and TRBJ2-7; unclear D gene. In germline, CDR1 is MNHNS, CDR2 SASEGT. Trimming took off 6 bases at V and 0 bases at J, with 12 bases between the two ends. The CDR3 covers 14 residues. The CDR3, as DNA: TGTGCCAGCAGCGCCACACGGAACTCCTACGAGCAGTACTTC. Encoded protein: CASSATRNSYEQYF.

V and J are TRBV7-9 and TRBJ2-2; TRBD2 agrees at 11 bases. With V trimmed by 5 bases and J by 5 bases, 4 bases remained unmatched. CDR1 and CDR2 from the germline V gene are SEHNR and FQNEAQ (reference sequence). This CDR3 comprises 15 residues. This chain's CDR3 is CASSQGLAETGELFF. DNA for the CDR3: TGTGCCAGCAGCCAGGGACTAGCGGAGACCGGGGAGCTGTTTTTT.

The genes are TRBV7-9 and TRBJ1-4; D uncertain. Germline-derived CDR1 and CDR2 are SEHNR and FQNEAQ (reference sequence). Trimming cost V 5 bases and J 8 bases, with 21 bases left between them. The CDR3 consists of 16 residues. Written as DNA, the CDR3 is TGTGCCAGCAGCCGGAGGCAGGACCCACTGGAGGAAAAACTGTTTTTT. Amino acids: CASSRRQDPLEEKLFF.

V gene TRBV5-1 combines with J gene TRBJ1-2, with 7 bases aligning to TRBD1. The V and J ends lost 7 bases and 2 bases, in that order; junction bases with no gene match: 11. This CDR3 has 15 amino acids. Germline V gene sequence: CDR1 SGHRS, CDR2 YFSETQ. DNA of the CDR3: TGCGCCAGCGCCCCTCGACAGGGACTGAACTATGGCTACACCTTC. Protein: CASAPRQGLNYGYTF.

As regards this clone: Other DNA sequences in this specimen translate into the identical CDR3. V and J are TRBV2 and TRBJ2-3; no clear D gene. This CDR3 contains 15 residues. Trimming took off 10 bases at V and 2 bases at J, with 19 bases between the two ends. CDR1 and CDR2 from the germline V gene are SNHLY and FYNNEI. This CDR3 is CAIPVSRGPTDTQYF. CDR3 sequence (DNA): TGTGCCATCCCGGTTAGTAGAGGCCCCACAGATACGCAGTATTTT.

This clone is a singleton in its sample. V usage is TRBV28 and J usage is TRBJ1-2, with D unresolved. The germline V gene encodes CDR1 MDHEN and CDR2 SYDVKM. V was trimmed by 3 bases and J by 4 bases, leaving 9 bases between them. The CDR3 has 13 residues. This CDR3 is CASSFNSIYGYTF. CDR3 in DNA: TGTGCCAGCAGTTTTAATAGTATCTATGGCTACACCTTC.

The chain joins TRBV6-6 to TRBJ2-2, with TRBD2 matching 7 bases. V trimming: 4 bases; J trimming: 6 bases; junction bases outside the gene matches: 8. CDR1 MNHNY and CDR2 SVGAGI come from the germline V gene (reference sequence). The CDR3 is 15 amino acids. CDR3 region: CASSWGTNGAGELFF. The CDR3, as DNA: TGTGCCAGCAGTTGGGGGACTAACGGCGCCGGGGAGCTGTTTTTT.

The chain employs TRBV11-2 and TRBJ2-5; 8 positions agree with TRBD1. This CDR3 is built from 15 residues. Germline V CDR1 and CDR2: SGHAT, FQNNGV. With 3 bases clipped from V and 0 bases from J, the junction kept 3 bases outside the gene matches. CDR3 protein: CASSFGTGYQETQYF. The CDR3, as DNA: TGTGCCAGCAGCTTCGGGACAGGCTACCAAGAGACCCAGTACTTC.